The 20 T cell receptor beta chains presented below share a single source sample, sequenced in a study of blood T cell repertoires in COVID-19. This table comes from immunoSEQ multiplex PCR, and its TCRdb copy is limited to in-frame clones, with some not included. Counted here are 150,000 to 180,000 clones, about 90% occurring once; the ten biggest clones make up 0.45% to 0.65%. The sample comprised peripheral blood. These receptors were collected from a man aged 50-59 years with acute or convalescent COVID-19.

J is TRBJ2-1 and V is TRBV27; D unresolved. This CDR3 is 15 amino acids long. Germline V gives CDR1 MNHEY, CDR2 SMNVEV (reference sequence). Trimming left V 5 bases short and J 2 bases short, with 13 bases between. In DNA, the CDR3 is TGTGCCAGCAGTCCGGTTCCGGTCCCCTACAATGAGCAGTTCTTC. Its translation is CASSPVPVPYNEQFF.

The chain carries TRBV29-1 and TRBJ2-1, with D perhaps matching TRBD1 (5 bases). This CDR3 has 13 amino acids. V lost 7 bases to trimming and J lost 4 bases, with 14 bases between them. CDR1 and CDR2 (germline): SQVTM, ANQGSEA. CDR3 region: CSAYQGNYNEQFF. For the CDR3, the DNA is TGCAGCGCGTATCAGGGAAATTACAATGAGCAGTTCTTC.

This chain connects TRBV3-1 (or the pseudogene TRBV3-2) to TRBJ2-7; 7 nucleotides match TRBD2. This CDR3 has 14 residues. V lost 4 bases to trimming and J lost 1 base; unmatched junction nucleotides: 4. Germline assignment: CDR1 LGHDT and CDR2 YNNKEL (reference sequence). The CDR3 protein is CASSPASGSYEQYF. The CDR3 DNA reads TGTGCCAGCAGCCCCGCTAGCGGTTCCTACGAGCAGTACTTC.

V and J are TRBV5-1 and TRBJ2-3; D might be TRBD1 (6 bases). Germline values: CDR1 SGHRS, CDR2 YFSETQ. Trimming removed 3 bases from V and 2 bases from J, with 10 bases in between. The CDR3 totals 14 residues. CDR3 sequence: CASSYGTNTDTQYF. The CDR3 bases are TGCGCCAGCAGCTACGGGACAAACACAGATACGCAGTATTTT.

This clone appeared once. V gene TRBV15 combines with J gene TRBJ2-5, with 7 bases that match TRBD1. V dropped 3 bases and J dropped 1; count of bases not matched to a gene: 5. Germline V gene data show CDR1 as LNHNV and CDR2 as YYDKDF (reference sequence). The CDR3 is 15 residues long. CDR3 loop: CATSRTGLTQETQYF. The CDR3 DNA reads TGTGCCACCAGCAGGACAGGGCTTACCCAAGAGACCCAGTACTTC.

The J gene is TRBJ2-2, the V gene TRBV3-1 (or the pseudogene TRBV3-2); D gene unclear. V was shortened by 3 bases and J by 5 bases, with 22 bases between the two germline ends. The CDR3 length is 18 residues. The germline V gene encodes CDR1 LGHDT and CDR2 YNNKEL (reference sequence). CDR3 sequence: CASSHFILRPPITGELFF. CDR3 coding DNA: TGTGCCAGCAGCCATTTTATACTACGGCCCCCAATTACCGGGGAGCTGTTTTTT.

V and J are TRBV4-1 and TRBJ2-5, with a possible D match to TRBD2 (6 bases). CDR3 length: 17 residues. Germline V lookup: CDR1 MGHRA, CDR2 YSYEKL. V was shortened by 6 bases and J by 2 bases, with 22 bases between the two germline ends. This chain's CDR3 is CASRATFLRDLQETQYF. The CDR3, as DNA: TGCGCCAGCAGGGCGACCTTCCTGCGGGACTTGCAAGAGACCCAGTACTTC.

The V and J genes are TRBV6-7 and TRBJ2-2, with 8 bases that match TRBD1. TRBV6-7 counts as an open reading frame of uncertain function. V gave up 5 bases and J gave up 4 bases; unmatched junction bases: 9. This CDR3 region has 16 residues. The CDR3 is CASSPGQGTTTGELFF. The DNA for the CDR3 is TGTGCCAGCAGTCCTGGACAGGGAACGACCACCGGGGAGCTGTTTTTT.

The gene calls are TRBV23-1 and TRBJ1-3; D gene unclear. TRBV23-1 is an open reading frame, and its role is uncertain. Trimming took off 0 bases at V and 0 bases at J, with 12 bases between the two ends. The CDR3 has 17 residues. CDR3 sequence reads: CASSQSGGPSSGNTIYF. CDR3 nucleotide sequence: TGCGCCAGCAGTCAATCCGGCGGCCCCAGCTCTGGAAACACCATATATTTT.

This chain links TRBV7-3 with TRBJ2-1; no firm D call. V was cut by 5 bases and J by 4 bases, with 6 bases left in between. Germline V gene lookup returns CDR1 SGHTA and CDR2 FQGTGA. The CDR3 is 12 amino acids. The CDR3 region is CASSNPYNEQFF. CDR3 coding DNA: TGTGCCAGCAGCAATCCATACAATGAGCAGTTCTTC.

There are a few counts of this clone. This rearrangement joins TRBV6-5 to TRBJ1-5; D might be TRBD1 (6 bases). Germline-derived CDR1 and CDR2 are MNHEY and SVGAGI. Trimming took 6 bases from V and 5 from J, leaving 8 bases between them. This CDR3 comprises 12 residues. In nucleotides, the CDR3 is TGTGCCAGCAGGGGGGCGTATCAGCCCCAGCATTTT. As protein: CASRGAYQPQHF.

This chain uses TRBV28 with TRBJ1-2; TRBD1 might be the D (5 bases). The CDR3 runs to 15 residues. The V end was cut by 1 base, the J end by 4 bases, with 13 bases between. The germline V gene has CDR1 MDHEN and CDR2 SYDVKM. The CDR3 loop is CASSLLLGVVYGYTF. The CDR3 nucleotides are TGTGCCAGCAGTTTATTGCTAGGGGTGGTCTATGGCTACACCTTC.

The CDR3 bases are TGTGCCAGCAGCTTAGGCGGTAGCGGGGGCTACGAGCAGTACGTC. Translation: CASSLGGSGGYEQYV. The chain has TRBV7-2 and TRBJ2-7; 9 bases fit TRBD2. CDR3 length equals 15 residues. Germline V gene data show CDR1 as SGHTA and CDR2 as FQGNSA. V shed 1 base and J 3 bases; nucleotides not matched to a gene: 4.

V is TRBV5-6 and J is TRBJ1-2; D remains ambiguous. The CDR3 has 13 amino acids. Germline values: CDR1 SGHDT, CDR2 YYEEEE. Trimming took off 7 bases at V and 4 bases at J, with 14 bases between the two ends. The CDR3 protein is CASGGWSFYGYTF. Written as DNA, the CDR3 is TGTGCCAGCGGTGGCTGGTCATTCTATGGCTACACCTTC.

This clone was observed a handful of times. This chain connects TRBV5-6 to TRBJ1-4, with 7 bases aligning to TRBD1. With V trimmed by 4 bases and J by 0 bases, 9 bases remained unmatched. Germline V CDR1 and CDR2: SGHDT, YYEEEE. The CDR3 totals 17 residues. The CDR3: CASSLGNGQATNEKLFF. CDR3 DNA sequence: TGTGCCAGCAGCCTCGGGAATGGACAGGCAACTAATGAAAAACTGTTTTTT.

This sequence joins TRBV30 and TRBJ1-2, with D uncertain. V was clipped by 1 base and J by 4 bases, with 16 bases between them. Per germline, CDR1 GTSNPN and CDR2 SVGIG (reference sequence). The CDR3 contains 15 residues. Here the CDR3 reads CAWSGAGTSVYGYTF. The CDR3, as DNA: TGTGCCTGGAGTGGAGCGGGAACCTCCGTCTATGGCTACACCTTC. Together with reference TRBV30 and TRBJ1-2, the CDR3 gives the full variable domain: SQTIHQWPATLVQPVGSPLSLECTVEGTSNPNLYWYRQAAGRGLQLLFYSVGIGQISSEVPQNLSASRPQDRQFILSSKKLLLSDSGFYLCAWSGAGTSVYGYTFGSGTRLTVV.

The chain carries TRBV5-1 and TRBJ2-1; 7 nucleotides agree with TRBD2. Germline V gene lookup returns CDR1 SGHRS and CDR2 YFSETQ. CDR3 length: 16 amino acids. The junction had 7 bases not matched to a gene; V was cut back by 3 bases and J by 1 base. The CDR3 sequence is CASSYPLGGSYNEQFF. CDR3 nucleotides: TGCGCCAGCAGCTACCCTCTCGGGGGGTCCTACAATGAGCAGTTCTTC.

The V and J genes are TRBV5-1 and TRBJ1-5, with TRBD1 matching 7 bases. Germline trimming cut 0 bases from V and 4 bases from J; bases unmatched to any gene: 4. The CDR3 is 15 residues long. CDR1 is SGHRS, CDR2 YFSETQ, per germline. CDR3 sequence: CASSLGGQSNQPQHF. Here the CDR3 DNA reads TGCGCCAGCAGCTTGGGGGGACAGTCTAATCAGCCCCAGCATTTT.

The V gene is TRBV12-5, the J gene TRBJ2-1, with 10 bases aligning to TRBD2. The CDR3 consists of 16 residues. The germline gives CDR1 LGHNT, CDR2 FRNRAP. After removal of 8 bases from V and 1 base from J, the junction contained 8 bases not matched to a gene. The CDR3 loop is CASSPIAGGSYNEQFF. The CDR3 bases are TGTGCTAGTAGCCCCATAGCGGGAGGTTCCTACAATGAGCAGTTCTTC.

As for this clone: Other DNA variants within this sample encode the same CDR3. The genes are TRBV29-1 and TRBJ1-2; no definite D call. Trimming shortened V by 0 bases and J by 6 bases, and 5 bases separated the two germline ends. CDR3 length equals 11 residues. The germline gives CDR1 SQVTM, CDR2 ANQGSEA. The DNA of the CDR3 is TGCAGCGTTGAAGATCGAGATGGCTACACCTTC. It translates to CSVEDRDGYTF.